The clone carrying this TCR beta chain was detected a few times. This sample was taken from a study of blood T cell repertoires in COVID-19. Study-level background: The United States, Italy and Spain provided the acute and convalescent COVID-19 samples.

How the authors handled the data: Estimates of nucleated cell counts were drawn from the amplification of reference gene primers. Profiled with immunoSEQ multiplex PCR; TCRdb holds only in-frame clones, not every one. The V and J calls and the clone size are those of that table, but D and trimming were determined from the DNA. The sample contains 150,000 to 200,000 clones, around 80% of which appear only once. After removal of 2 bases from V and 7 bases from J, the junction contained 9 bases not matched to a gene. Germline CDR1 reads SGHTA; CDR2 reads FQGNSA. The CDR3 has 16 residues. The chain uses TRBV7-2 and TRBJ2-2; 8 nucleotides agree with TRBD2. The sample taken for sequencing was peripheral blood. This sequence originates from a man in his 70s with active or convalescent COVID-19. CDR3 sequence reads: CASSLRGGGTDGELFF. The CDR3 coding sequence is TGTGCCAGCAGCTTAAGAGGCGGGGGGACTGACGGGGAGCTGTTTTTT.